A single TCR beta chain is shown here with its context. The repertoire was sequenced with immunoSEQ multiplex PCR; TCRdb's copy has only in-frame clones and lacks some. This sample carries fewer than 250,000 clones, 83% of them seen once, and the ten largest clones take around 5.5%. This entry belongs to a study of blood T cell repertoires in COVID-19. About the research overall: PBMCs, B-cell-depleted T cells, or T cells were the source of the cDNA or gDNA that made up the material.

CDR3 length equals 13 residues. Between the trimmed V and J ends, which lost 5 bases and 5 bases, there was a span of 13 bases. Germline V CDR1 and CDR2: LNHDA, SQIVND (reference sequence). The sequencing input was peripheral blood. The chain joins TRBV19 to TRBJ2-7; D uncertain. The source is a human donor in a cohort sampled during active COVID-19. The CDR3 loop reads CASSPGGAHEQYF. The CDR3 coding sequence is TGTGCCAGTAGTCCCGGCGGTGCCCACGAGCAGTACTTC.